These 21 T cell receptor beta chains share one sample of origin, sequenced in a study of spatial heterogeneity in lung cancer. Specified time point: blood at routine non-recurrence follow-up after resection. Tumor, nontumor lung or frozen PBMC supplied whole RNA, sequenced without sorting. TCRdb reprocessed the 5' RACE reads via MiXCR and lists one record per CDR3 protein. The table has some 120,000 distinct CDR3 sequences, more than 9% seen once. The sequencing used PBMCs, collected at follow-up. These receptor sequences come from a male donor with early-stage non-small cell lung cancer.

The CDR3 spells CASSSPAPSDTQYF. In DNA form, the CDR3 reads TGCGCCAGCAGCTCGCCGGCACCCTCAGATACGCAGTATTTT. This chain uses TRBV5-1 with TRBJ2-3; D not certain. The ends were cut back, 3 bases at V and 4 bases at J, with 12 bases in the middle. The CDR3 sequence is 14 residues long. Per the germline V gene, CDR1 is SGHRS and CDR2 is YFSETQ.

The table lists this clonotype with many counts. The rearrangement joins TRBV11-2 to TRBJ1-3; 7 bases agree with TRBD1. This CDR3 region has 14 residues. The V segment lost 8 bases and the J segment 3 bases; nucleotides outside the gene matches: 7. Per the germline V gene, CDR1 is SGHAT and CDR2 is FQNNGV. CDR3 nucleotide sequence: TGTGCCAGCCAGAAGGGGGCGTTTGGAAACACCATATATTTT. Amino acids: CASQKGAFGNTIYF.

The V and J genes are TRBV6-5 and TRBJ1-5, with D hard to call. V dropped 5 bases and J dropped 0 bases, with 5 bases sitting between them. CDR1 MNHEY and CDR2 SVGAGI come from the germline V gene. This CDR3 contains 13 residues. This CDR3 reads CASSANSNQPQHF. The CDR3 DNA follows: TGTGCCAGCAGTGCTAATAGCAATCAGCCCCAGCATTTT.

The gene calls are TRBV5-4 and TRBJ2-1; 7 bases match TRBD1. This CDR3 comprises 15 residues. V lost 0 bases, J lost 8 bases, and 8 bases stayed unmatched. CDR1 and CDR2 from the germline V gene are SGHNT and YYREEE (reference sequence). The CDR3 region is CASSLEGARIDEQFF. In DNA, the CDR3 is TGTGCCAGCAGCTTGGAGGGGGCTCGTATCGATGAGCAGTTCTTC. Complete variable domain (other parts from reference TRBV5-4 and TRBJ2-1): ETGVTQSPTHLIKTRGQQVTLRCSSQSGHNTVSWYQQALGQGPQFIFQYYREEENGRGNFPPRFSGLQFPNYSSELNVNALELDDSALYLCASSLEGARIDEQFFGPGTRLTVL.

V and J are TRBV20-1 and TRBJ2-5; 10 positions match TRBD1. V lost 3 bases and J lost 5; bases outside the gene matches: 9. Per the germline V gene, CDR1 is DFQATT and CDR2 is SNEGSKA (reference sequence). CDR3 size: 15 residues. Here the CDR3 DNA reads TGCAGTGCTAGGGACTCCGGGACAGGGGTGGAGACCCAGTACTTC. Translated: CSARDSGTGVETQYF.

CDR3 loop: CASSLGTSLTGELFF. CDR3 bases: TGTGCCAGCAGCCTGGGGACTAGCCTGACCGGGGAGCTGTTTTTT. The chain carries TRBV6-2 or TRBV6-3 and TRBJ2-2, with 9 bases fitting TRBD2. The CDR3 runs to 15 residues. V shed 6 bases, J shed 5 bases, and the junction held 7 bases outside the gene matches. The germline V gene encodes CDR1 MNHEY and CDR2 SVGEGT.

Ten or more counts support this clonotype. The chain combines TRBV5-1 with TRBJ2-7; D gene uncertain. The V end lost 5 bases, the J end lost 1 base, and 13 bases lay between the germline ends. Germline loops: CDR1 SGHRS, CDR2 YFSETQ. This CDR3 comprises 14 residues. The CDR3 region has the DNA TGCGCCAGCAGTTTAGAGCACGGGTCCTACGAGCAGTACTTC. Translation gives CASSLEHGSYEQYF. Combining the CDR3 with reference TRBV5-1 and TRBJ2-7 gives the whole variable domain KAGVTQTPRYLIKTRGQQVTLSCSPISGHRSVSWYQQTPGQGLQFLFEYFSETQRNKGNFPGRFSGRQFSNSRSEMNVSTLELGDSALYLCASSLEHGSYEQYFGPGTRLTVT.

CDR3 sequence (DNA): TGTGCCAGCAGCTTAGCGGACGGAACTGAAGCTTTCTTT. Residues: CASSLADGTEAFF. The rearrangement uses TRBV7-3 and TRBJ1-1; no clear D gene. The germline V and J ends were trimmed by 2 bases and 5 bases, with 9 bases remaining between them. Germline V lookup: CDR1 SGHTA, CDR2 FQGTGA. This CDR3 is 13 amino acids long. The variable domain in full, with the rest retrieved from reference TRBV7-3 and TRBJ1-1, is GAGVSQTPSNKVTEKGKYVELRCDPISGHTALYWYRQSLGQGPEFLIYFQGTGAADDSGLPNDRFFAVRPEGSVSTLKIQRTERGDSAVYLCASSLADGTEAFFGQGTRLTVV.

There are a few counts of this clonotype. The chain carries TRBV7-9 and TRBJ2-7; 11 nucleotides match TRBD2. J was trimmed by 0 bases and V by 6 bases; bases with no gene match: 4. Per the germline V gene, CDR1 is SEHNR and CDR2 is FQNEAQ (reference sequence). This CDR3 region has 15 residues. This CDR3 is CASSYLAGGSYEQYF. The DNA of the CDR3 is TGTGCCAGCAGTTATCTAGCGGGGGGCTCCTACGAGCAGTACTTC.

This clonotype was counted ten times or more. V usage is TRBV9 and J usage is TRBJ2-7; tentatively, D is TRBD1 or TRBD2 (5 bases each). The V gene lost 4 bases and the J gene lost 0 bases, with 11 bases spanning the gap. From germline, CDR1 is SGDLS and CDR2 YYNGEE. This CDR3 is built from 14 residues. The CDR3 bases are TGTGCCAGCAGCCCCGAGGGGCGCTCCTACGAGCAGTACTTC. Amino acid sequence: CASSPEGRSYEQYF. Using reference TRBV9 and TRBJ2-7 for the parts outside the CDR3, the full variable domain is DSGVTQTPKHLITATGQRVTLRCSPRSGDLSVYWYQQSLDQGLQFLIQYYNGEERAKGNILERFSAQQFPDLHSELNLSSLELGDSALYFCASSPEGRSYEQYFGPGTRLTVT.

This clonotype was found a few times. The chain combines TRBV27 with TRBJ2-5, with 8 bases lining up with TRBD2. V shed 6 bases, J shed 3 bases, and the junction held 0 bases outside the gene matches. CDR1 is MNHEY, CDR2 SMNVEV, per germline (reference sequence). This CDR3 comprises 12 residues. The CDR3 here is CASRAGEETQYF. In DNA form, the CDR3 reads TGTGCCAGCAGAGCGGGAGAAGAGACCCAGTACTTC.

The chain links TRBV5-4 to TRBJ1-4, with a tentative D call TRBD1 (6 bases). The CDR3 spans 14 residues. The germline gives CDR1 SGHNT, CDR2 YYREEE (reference sequence). V was trimmed by 3 bases and J by 8 bases, leaving 14 bases between them. The CDR3 DNA follows: TGTGCCAGCAGCTCCGGGACAAAAGCGGAAAAACTGTTTTTT. Translating it yields CASSSGTKAEKLFF.

This clonotype was seen only a few times. CDR3 sequence (DNA): TGTGCCAGCAGTTTAGATCTGAGCTCCTACGAGCAGTACTTC. Its protein is CASSLDLSSYEQYF. This sequence joins TRBV28 and TRBJ2-7, with D unclear. The CDR3 is 14 residues long. Per germline, CDR1 MDHEN and CDR2 SYDVKM. V shed 2 bases and J shed 0 bases, with 8 bases lying between them.

This clonotype came up many times. The V and J genes are TRBV5-1 and TRBJ1-6, with D perhaps TRBD1 (5 bases). This CDR3 comprises 15 residues. Trimming stripped 3 bases from V and 5 bases from J, with 12 bases between. Germline CDR1 is SGHRS and CDR2 is YFSETQ. In nucleotides, the CDR3 is TGCGCCAGCAGCTCCCTTGCCAGGGATAATTCACCCCTCCACTTT. Translated: CASSSLARDNSPLHF.

J is TRBJ2-5 and V is TRBV12-5, with D maybe TRBD2 (7 bases). The CDR3 is 14 residues long. The V end was cut by 9 bases, the J end by 5 bases, with 19 bases between. Germline V lookup: CDR1 LGHNT, CDR2 FRNRAP. In nucleotides, the CDR3 is TGTGCTAGCAATTTCGACGGGGGGCGCGAGACCCAGTACTTC. It codes for CASNFDGGRETQYF. Together with reference TRBV12-5 and TRBJ2-5, the CDR3 gives the full variable domain: DARVTQTPRHKVTEMGQEVTMRCQPILGHNTVFWYRQTMMQGLELLAYFRNRAPLDDSGMPKDRFSAEMPDATLATLKIQPSEPRDSAVYFCASNFDGGRETQYFGPGTRLLVL.

This clonotype was recorded many times. The V call is TRBV29-1, the J call TRBJ2-1; D uncertain. V was cut by 3 bases and J by 0 bases, with 9 bases left in between. Germline CDR1 reads SQVTM; CDR2 reads ANQGSEA. This CDR3 is 14 amino acids long. DNA for the CDR3: TGCAGCGTTGAGGGTCTGAGCTCCTACAATGAGCAGTTCTTC. It codes for CSVEGLSSYNEQFF.

The V call is TRBV12-3 or TRBV12-4, the J call TRBJ2-7; weak D call: TRBD1 (5 bases). V gave up 5 bases and J gave up 5 bases, with 7 bases separating them. This CDR3 is 11 amino acids long. This CDR3 reads CASSQGDEQYF. The DNA of the CDR3 is TGTGCCAGCAGTCAAGGGGACGAGCAGTACTTC.

This clonotype was counted a few times. The rearrangement joins TRBV5-1 to TRBJ2-5, with 7 bases that match TRBD2. The germline gives CDR1 SGHRS, CDR2 YFSETQ. After removal of 4 bases from V and 1 base from J, the junction contained 13 bases not matched to a gene. CDR3 length equals 17 residues. The CDR3 loop is CASSPVGRAGLQETQYF. The CDR3 DNA is TGCGCCAGCAGCCCGGTTGGACGAGCGGGACTCCAAGAGACCCAGTACTTC.

This clonotype was observed a few times. The chain links TRBV7-9 to TRBJ2-2; 9 bases align to TRBD2. Germline V gives CDR1 SEHNR, CDR2 FQNEAQ (reference sequence). The CDR3 sequence is 16 residues long. Trimming removed 0 bases from V and 7 bases from J; junction bases left unmatched: 6. CDR3 region: CASSLASGLAIGELFF. DNA for the CDR3: TGTGCCAGCAGCTTAGCGTCAGGACTAGCGATCGGGGAGCTGTTTTTT.

The chain couples TRBV7-9 to TRBJ2-3; D gene uncertain. Looked up from germline, CDR1 is SEHNR and CDR2 is FQNEAQ (reference sequence). The CDR3 covers 14 residues. V lost 2 bases, J lost 2 bases, and 8 bases lay in between. The CDR3 nucleotides are TGTGCCAGCAGCTTATCCGGGCCCACAGATACGCAGTATTTT. This gives the protein CASSLSGPTDTQYF.

In this sample, this clonotype turned up many times. The J gene is TRBJ2-3, the V gene TRBV7-2, with TRBD2 identical over 9 bases. There are 17 residues in the CDR3. The trim removed 2 bases at V and 0 bases at J, leaving 6 bases unmatched. The germline V gene has CDR1 SGHTA and CDR2 FQGNSA. The CDR3 DNA sequence: TGTGCCAGCAGCTTACCAGCGGGGGGACCTAGCACAGATACGCAGTATTTT. It codes for CASSLPAGGPSTDTQYF.